The rows below give T cell receptor beta chains drawn from one sample of a study of blood T cell repertoires in COVID-19. Clones were sequenced by immunoSEQ multiplex PCR, and TCRdb holds only the in-frame ones, with some missing. The table has hundreds of thousands of clones, roughly 90% seen once. Sequenced material: peripheral blood. The source is a woman in her forties or fifties with active or convalescent COVID-19. Both conserved end residues are part of each CDR3. Fields, in order: J gene, V gene, D gene, clone size, CDR3 DNA, CDR3 protein. The D gene is left open where the match is weak. Clone size is given for some rows only: seen once, a few or many times, or a class if the clone is expanded.

J gene: TRBJ2-7; V gene: TRBV15; D gene: .; clone size: few; CDR3 DNA: TGTGCCACCAGCAGAGACAGATCCTCCTACGAGCAGTACTTC; CDR3 protein: CATSRDRSSYEQYF
J gene: TRBJ1-1; V gene: TRBV6-6; D gene: TRBD1; clone size: once; CDR3 DNA: TGTGCCAGCAGATGGGATACAGGGGGCACTGAAGCTTTCTTT; CDR3 protein: CASRWDTGGTEAFF
J gene: TRBJ1-1; V gene: TRBV10-3; D gene: TRBD1; clone size: .; CDR3 DNA: TGTGCCATCAGTACACCACCGGGACAGCCCATGAACACTGAAGCTTTCTTT; CDR3 protein: CAISTPPGQPMNTEAFF
J gene: TRBJ1-1; V gene: TRBV7-3; D gene: .; clone size: .; CDR3 DNA: TGTGCCAGCAGCCGACAGCACTTGAACACTGAAGCTTTCTTT; CDR3 protein: CASSRQHLNTEAFF
J gene: TRBJ1-3; V gene: TRBV10-3; D gene: .; clone size: .; CDR3 DNA: TGTGCCGCGGGGGTAGAACTTACCTCTGGAAACACCATATATTTT; CDR3 protein: CAAGVELTSGNTIYF
J gene: TRBJ1-1; V gene: TRBV5-4; D gene: .; clone size: few; CDR3 DNA: TGTGCCAGCAGCCAGGACAGGAACACTGAAGCTTTCTTT; CDR3 protein: CASSQDRNTEAFF
J gene: TRBJ1-3; V gene: TRBV7-8; D gene: TRBD1; clone size: once; CDR3 DNA: TGTGCCAGCAGCTTAAGCCGGACGGGACAGAGCTCTGGAAACACCATATATTTT; CDR3 protein: CASSLSRTGQSSGNTIYF
J gene: TRBJ2-2; V gene: TRBV6-5; D gene: .; clone size: .; CDR3 DNA: TGTGCCAGCACACGGATCGGGAACCCCGGGGAGCTGTTTTTT; CDR3 protein: CASTRIGNPGELFF
J gene: TRBJ1-2; V gene: TRBV20-1; D gene: .; clone size: .; CDR3 DNA: TGCAGTGCTAGTCTCCGGATCGGGAGGCAGTATGGCTACACCTTC; CDR3 protein: CSASLRIGRQYGYTF
J gene: TRBJ1-1; V gene: TRBV4-3; D gene: .; clone size: .; CDR3 DNA: TGCGCCAGCAGCCAAGGCACAGCTTCGAACACTGAAGCTTTCTTT; CDR3 protein: CASSQGTASNTEAFF
J gene: TRBJ1-2; V gene: TRBV19; D gene: .; clone size: .; CDR3 DNA: TGTGCCAGTAGTATTTCGGGACATCTCTATGGCTACACCTTC; CDR3 protein: CASSISGHLYGYTF
J gene: TRBJ1-2; V gene: TRBV18; D gene: TRBD1; clone size: .; CDR3 DNA: TGTGCCACTACCACGGACAGGGCCATCTATGGCTACACCTTC; CDR3 protein: CATTTDRAIYGYTF
J gene: TRBJ1-2; V gene: TRBV6-5; D gene: .; clone size: .; CDR3 DNA: TGTGCCATCCCGCCCAGGAAACTCTATGGCTACACCTTC; CDR3 protein: CAIPPRKLYGYTF
J gene: TRBJ1-2; V gene: TRBV27; D gene: .; clone size: .; CDR3 DNA: TGTGCCAGCAGCCTCGGGGGTTCGCCAGCTAACTATGGCTACACCTTC; CDR3 protein: CASSLGGSPANYGYTF
J gene: TRBJ2-1; V gene: TRBV7-3; D gene: .; clone size: .; CDR3 DNA: TGTGCCAGCAGCTTGGGTGCCGTGGGGGGCAATGAGCAGTTCTTC; CDR3 protein: CASSLGAVGGNEQFF
J gene: TRBJ2-1; V gene: TRBV24-1; D gene: .; clone size: .; CDR3 DNA: TGTGCCACAGCGGCTTACAATGAGCAGTTCTTC; CDR3 protein: CATAAYNEQFF
J gene: TRBJ1-2; V gene: TRBV6-5; D gene: .; clone size: .; CDR3 DNA: TGTGCCAGCAGCCGGACAGCTAACTATGGCTACACCTTC; CDR3 protein: CASSRTANYGYTF
J gene: TRBJ2-7; V gene: TRBV9; D gene: .; clone size: .; CDR3 DNA: TGTGCCAGCAGCGTCGGGGGAGAAACCTACGAGCAGTACTTC; CDR3 protein: CASSVGGETYEQYF
J gene: TRBJ1-3; V gene: TRBV15; D gene: TRBD1; clone size: once; CDR3 DNA: TGTGCCACCAGCAGAGACCCACAGGGGGCTGCTGGAAACACCATATATTTT; CDR3 protein: CATSRDPQGAAGNTIYF
J gene: TRBJ1-2; V gene: TRBV30; D gene: .; clone size: once; CDR3 DNA: TGTGCCTGGAGTGTAGACAGAACCAACTATGGCTACACCTTC; CDR3 protein: CAWSVDRTNYGYTF
J gene: TRBJ1-4; V gene: TRBV27; D gene: .; clone size: once; CDR3 DNA: TGTGCCAGCAGTCCCCGGGGGACGCCGGTCGGGGAAAAACTGTTTTTT; CDR3 protein: CASSPRGTPVGEKLFF
J gene: TRBJ1-2; V gene: TRBV5-5; D gene: .; clone size: few; CDR3 DNA: TGTGCCAGCAGCTTGGTTGGAGGCGGCTACACCTTC; CDR3 protein: CASSLVGGGYTF
J gene: TRBJ2-7; V gene: TRBV10-3; D gene: .; clone size: .; CDR3 DNA: TGTGCCATCAGGGCTACAGGGACACTCTCCTACGAGCAGTACTTC; CDR3 protein: CAIRATGTLSYEQYF
J gene: TRBJ2-1; V gene: TRBV28; D gene: .; clone size: once; CDR3 DNA: TGTGCCAGCAGGTCAAGCGGGTACTACAATGAGCAGTTCTTC; CDR3 protein: CASRSSGYYNEQFF
J gene: TRBJ2-7; V gene: TRBV28; D gene: .; clone size: .; CDR3 DNA: TGTGCCAGCAGTTTAGGGGGGTCGAACGAGCAGTACTTC; CDR3 protein: CASSLGGSNEQYF
J gene: TRBJ1-1; V gene: TRBV12-5; D gene: TRBD1; clone size: .; CDR3 DNA: TGTGCTAGTGGTTTGCAGGGGGTGGACACTGAAGCTTTCTTT; CDR3 protein: CASGLQGVDTEAFF
J gene: TRBJ2-5; V gene: TRBV21-1; D gene: .; clone size: few; CDR3 DNA: TGTGCCCGGACCGGGGGAGAGACCCAGTACTTC; CDR3 protein: CARTGGETQYF
J gene: TRBJ1-1; V gene: TRBV7-2; D gene: TRBD1; clone size: .; CDR3 DNA: TGTGCCAGCGCATCGACAGGGTTTGAAGCTTTCTTT; CDR3 protein: CASASTGFEAFF
J gene: TRBJ2-5; V gene: TRBV28; D gene: .; clone size: .; CDR3 DNA: TGTGCCAGCAGCCGGCGACTAGTTTCAGTGCAAGAGACCCAGTACTTC; CDR3 protein: CASSRRLVSVQETQYF
J gene: TRBJ1-6; V gene: TRBV7-2; D gene: .; clone size: .; CDR3 DNA: TGTGCCAGCAGCTTAGGTTACCAAAGGGGCTCCTATAATTCACCCCTCCACTTT; CDR3 protein: CASSLGYQRGSYNSPLHF
J gene: TRBJ1-5; V gene: TRBV10-1; D gene: .; clone size: few; CDR3 DNA: TGCGCCGTCGGGGGACGTCAGCCCCAGCATTTT; CDR3 protein: CAVGGRQPQHF
J gene: TRBJ1-1; V gene: TRBV3-1/TRBV3-2; D gene: .; clone size: .; CDR3 DNA: TGTGCCAGCAGCGCTCTTGGGGGGACTGAAGCTTTCTTT; CDR3 protein: CASSALGGTEAFF